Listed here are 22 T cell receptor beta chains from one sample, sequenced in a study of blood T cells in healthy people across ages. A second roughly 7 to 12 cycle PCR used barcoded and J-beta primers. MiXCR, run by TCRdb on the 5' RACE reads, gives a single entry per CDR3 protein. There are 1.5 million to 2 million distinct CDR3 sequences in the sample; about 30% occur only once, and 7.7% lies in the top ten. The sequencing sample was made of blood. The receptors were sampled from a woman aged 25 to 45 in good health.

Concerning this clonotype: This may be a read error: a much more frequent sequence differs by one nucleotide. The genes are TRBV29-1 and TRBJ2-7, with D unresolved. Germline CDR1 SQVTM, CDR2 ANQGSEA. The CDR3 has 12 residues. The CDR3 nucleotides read TGCGGCGTTGTGGTCAATTCCTACGAGCAGTACTTC. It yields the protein CGVVVNSYEQYF.

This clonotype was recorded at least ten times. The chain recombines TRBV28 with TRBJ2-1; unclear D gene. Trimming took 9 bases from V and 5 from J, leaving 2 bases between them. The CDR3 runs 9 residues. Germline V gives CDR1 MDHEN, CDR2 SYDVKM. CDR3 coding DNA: TGTGCCAGGGACAATGAGCAGTTCTTC. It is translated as CARDNEQFF.

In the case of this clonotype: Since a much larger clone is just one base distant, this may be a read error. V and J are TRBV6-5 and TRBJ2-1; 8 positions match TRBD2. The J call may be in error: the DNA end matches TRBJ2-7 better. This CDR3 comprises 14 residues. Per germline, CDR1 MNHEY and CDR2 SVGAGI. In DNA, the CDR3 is TGTGCCAGCAGGGCGAGCGGGGGTGGCAATGAGCAGTACTTC. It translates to CASRASGGGNEQYF.

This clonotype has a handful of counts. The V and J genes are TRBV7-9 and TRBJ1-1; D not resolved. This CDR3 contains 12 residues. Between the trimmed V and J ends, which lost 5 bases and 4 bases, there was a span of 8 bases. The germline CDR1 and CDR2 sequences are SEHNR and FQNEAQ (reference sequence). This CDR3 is CASSPRATEAFF. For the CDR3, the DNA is TGTGCCAGCAGCCCGCGGGCCACTGAAGCTTTCTTT.

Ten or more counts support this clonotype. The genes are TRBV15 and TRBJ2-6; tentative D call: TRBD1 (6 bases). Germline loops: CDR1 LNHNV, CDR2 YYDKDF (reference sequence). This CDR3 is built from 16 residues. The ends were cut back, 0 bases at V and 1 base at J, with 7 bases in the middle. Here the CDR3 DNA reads TGTGCCACCAGCAGAGAGGGGGCGTCTGGGGCCAACGTCCTGACTTTC. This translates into CATSREGASGANVLTF. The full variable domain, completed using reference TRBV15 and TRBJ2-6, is DAMVIQNPRYQVTQFGKPVTLSCSQTLNHNVMYWYQQKSSQAPKLLFHYYDKDFNNEADTPDNFQSRRPNTSFCFLDIRSPGLGDTAMYLCATSREGASGANVLTFGAGSRLTVL.

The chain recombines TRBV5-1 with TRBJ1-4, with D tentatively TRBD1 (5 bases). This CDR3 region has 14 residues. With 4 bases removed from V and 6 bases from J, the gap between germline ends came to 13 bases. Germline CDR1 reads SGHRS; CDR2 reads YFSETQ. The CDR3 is CASSAGNGYEKLFF. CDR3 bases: TGCGCCAGCAGCGCAGGGAATGGTTATGAAAAACTGTTTTTT.

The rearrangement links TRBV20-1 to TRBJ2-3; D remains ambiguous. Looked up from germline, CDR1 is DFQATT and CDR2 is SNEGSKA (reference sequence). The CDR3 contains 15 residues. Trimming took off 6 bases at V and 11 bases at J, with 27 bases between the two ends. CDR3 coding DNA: TGCAGTGCCGCGGTTGGGGTGAGCTCCTACAATGAGCAGTATTTT. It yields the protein CSAAVGVSSYNEQYF.

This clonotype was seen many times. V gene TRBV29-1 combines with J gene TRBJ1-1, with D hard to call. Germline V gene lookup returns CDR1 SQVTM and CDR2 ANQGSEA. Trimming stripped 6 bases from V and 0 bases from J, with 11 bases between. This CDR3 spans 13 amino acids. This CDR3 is CSVGIDMNTEAFF. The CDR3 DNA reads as TGCAGCGTCGGCATAGACATGAACACTGAAGCTTTCTTT.

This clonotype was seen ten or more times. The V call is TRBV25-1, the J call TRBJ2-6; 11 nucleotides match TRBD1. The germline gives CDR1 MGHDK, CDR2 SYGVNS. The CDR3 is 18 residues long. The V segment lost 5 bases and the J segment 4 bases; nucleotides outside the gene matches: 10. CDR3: CASSRTGTGGLGANVLTF. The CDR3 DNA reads TGTGCCAGCAGTAGAACCGGGACAGGGGGTTTGGGGGCCAACGTCCTGACTTTC.

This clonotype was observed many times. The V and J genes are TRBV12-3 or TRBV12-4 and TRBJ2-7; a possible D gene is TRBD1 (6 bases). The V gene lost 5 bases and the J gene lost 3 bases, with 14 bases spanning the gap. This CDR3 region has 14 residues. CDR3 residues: CASSPSTGHYEQYF. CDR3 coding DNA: TGTGCCAGCAGTCCGTCAACAGGGCACTACGAGCAGTACTTC.

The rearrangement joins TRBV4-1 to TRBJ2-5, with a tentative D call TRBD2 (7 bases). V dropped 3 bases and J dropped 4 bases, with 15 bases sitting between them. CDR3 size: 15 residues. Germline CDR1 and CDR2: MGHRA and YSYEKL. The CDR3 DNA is TGCGCCAGCAGCCACCGAGTTAGGGGGGGAGAGACCCAGTACTTC. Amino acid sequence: CASSHRVRGGETQYF.

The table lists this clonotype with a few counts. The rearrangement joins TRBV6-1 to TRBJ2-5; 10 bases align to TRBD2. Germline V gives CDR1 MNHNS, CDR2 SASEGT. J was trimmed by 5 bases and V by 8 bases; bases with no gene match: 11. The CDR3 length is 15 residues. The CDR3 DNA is TGTGCCAGCTGCCCCAGCGGGGGGGCTGGTGAGACCCAGTACTTC. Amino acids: CASCPSGGAGETQYF.

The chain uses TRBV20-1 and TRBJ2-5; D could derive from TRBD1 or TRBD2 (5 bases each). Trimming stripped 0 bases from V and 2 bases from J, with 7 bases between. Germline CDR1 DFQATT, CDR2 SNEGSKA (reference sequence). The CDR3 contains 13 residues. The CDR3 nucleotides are TGCAGTGCTAGAGAGGGGGTACAAGAGACCCAGTACTTC. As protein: CSAREGVQETQYF.

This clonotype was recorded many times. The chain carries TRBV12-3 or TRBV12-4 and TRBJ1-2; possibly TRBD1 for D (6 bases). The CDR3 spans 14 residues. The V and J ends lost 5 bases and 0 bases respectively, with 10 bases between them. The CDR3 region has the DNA TGTGCCAGCAGTCAGAGACAGGCTAACTATGGCTACACCTTC. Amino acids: CASSQRQANYGYTF.

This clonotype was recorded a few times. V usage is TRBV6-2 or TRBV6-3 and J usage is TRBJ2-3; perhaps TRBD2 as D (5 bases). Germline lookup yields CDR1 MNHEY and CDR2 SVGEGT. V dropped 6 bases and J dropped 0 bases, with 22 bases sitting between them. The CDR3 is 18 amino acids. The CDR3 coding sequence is TGTGCCAGCAGCCCCTGGCAGTGGGAGCTTAGGAGCACAGATACGCAGTATTTT. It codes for CASSPWQWELRSTDTQYF.

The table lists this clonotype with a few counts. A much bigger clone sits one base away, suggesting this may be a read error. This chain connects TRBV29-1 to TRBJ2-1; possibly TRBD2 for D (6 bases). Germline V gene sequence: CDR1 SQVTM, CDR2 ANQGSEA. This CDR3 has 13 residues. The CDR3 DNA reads TGCGGCGCCATGAGGACTACCTACAATGAGCAGTTCTTC. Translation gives CGAMRTTYNEQFF.

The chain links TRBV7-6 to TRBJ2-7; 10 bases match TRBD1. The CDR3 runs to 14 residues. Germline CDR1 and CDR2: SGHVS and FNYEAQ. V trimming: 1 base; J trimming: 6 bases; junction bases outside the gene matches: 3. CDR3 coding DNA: TGTGCCAGCAGCTTAGGGGACAGGGGAAGCGAGCAGTACTTC. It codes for CASSLGDRGSEQYF.

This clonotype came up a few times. CDR3 in amino acids: CASSVGGPTYNEQFF. The CDR3 bases are TGTGCCAGCAGCGTGGGAGGGCCGACCTACAATGAGCAGTTCTTC. This chain links TRBV7-2 with TRBJ2-1, with 7 bases lining up with TRBD2. CDR1 is SGHTA, CDR2 FQGNSA, per germline. The ends lost 5 bases at V and 2 bases at J; junction bases unmatched: 6. This CDR3 has 15 residues.

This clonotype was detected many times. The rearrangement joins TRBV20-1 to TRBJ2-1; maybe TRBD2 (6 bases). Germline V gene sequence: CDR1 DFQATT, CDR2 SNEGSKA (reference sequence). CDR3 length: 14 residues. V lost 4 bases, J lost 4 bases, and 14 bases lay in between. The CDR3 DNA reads TGCAGTGCTATTACTAGCCGGCATTACAATGAGCAGTTCTTC. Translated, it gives CSAITSRHYNEQFF.

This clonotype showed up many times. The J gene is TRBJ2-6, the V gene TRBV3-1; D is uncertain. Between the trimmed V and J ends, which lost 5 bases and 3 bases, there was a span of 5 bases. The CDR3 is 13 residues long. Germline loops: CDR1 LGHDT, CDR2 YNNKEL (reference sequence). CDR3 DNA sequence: TGTGCCAGCAGCGCGGATGGGGCCAACGTCCTGACTTTC. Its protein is CASSADGANVLTF.

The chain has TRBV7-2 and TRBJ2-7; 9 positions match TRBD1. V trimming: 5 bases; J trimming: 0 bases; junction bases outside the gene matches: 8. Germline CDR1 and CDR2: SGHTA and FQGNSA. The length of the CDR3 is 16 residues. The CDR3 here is CASSLPGTGSSYEQYF. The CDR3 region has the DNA TGTGCCAGCAGCCTACCTGGGACAGGGAGCTCCTACGAGCAGTACTTC. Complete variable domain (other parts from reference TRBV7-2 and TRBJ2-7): GAGVSQSPSNKVTEKGKDVELRCDPISGHTALYWYRQSLGQGLEFLIYFQGNSAPDKSGLPSDRFSAERTGGSVSTLTIQRTQQEDSAVYLCASSLPGTGSSYEQYFGPGTRLTVT.

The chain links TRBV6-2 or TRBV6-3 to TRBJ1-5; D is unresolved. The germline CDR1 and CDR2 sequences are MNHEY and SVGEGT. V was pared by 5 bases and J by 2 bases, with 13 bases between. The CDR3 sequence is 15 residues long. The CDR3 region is CASSLGSVRNQPQHF. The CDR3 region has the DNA TGTGCCAGCAGTCTGGGGTCGGTACGCAATCAGCCCCAGCATTTT.